This T cell receptor beta chain appears in the sequencing data of a study of cytomegalovirus exposure and HLA in healthy donors. Only a few counts were recorded for this clone. The antigen remains undetermined. Donors had nominal health at sampling but likely had unrecorded immune exposures. Vbeta (60) and Jbeta (13) primers were used in the PCR. Assay: immunoSEQ multiplex PCR; the TCRdb copy retains only in-frame clones and omits some. The data contain some 200,000 clones, approximately 80% of them singletons. The CDR3 loop spans 14 amino acids. Looked up from germline, CDR1 is SGHDT and CDR2 is YYEEEE. Trimming took off 0 bases at V and 4 bases at J, with 8 bases between the two ends. The study's findings and limits: Sequence variants that were highly shared formed a cluster that was likely a sequencing artifact. According to the study, 160 or so TCR beta chains were cytomegalovirus-associated. For TCR beta chains, V- and J-gene trimming was later linked to a missense DCLRE1C variant.

The sequence came from a woman aged 25 to 39 in good health and CMV-seronegative. The sequenced material came from PBMCs. This sequence joins TRBV5-6 and TRBJ2-1; D possibly corresponds to TRBD1 (6 bases). DNA for the CDR3: TGTGCCAGCAGCTTGGGACAGGTATACAATGAGCAGTTCTTC. Its protein is CASSLGQVYNEQFF.